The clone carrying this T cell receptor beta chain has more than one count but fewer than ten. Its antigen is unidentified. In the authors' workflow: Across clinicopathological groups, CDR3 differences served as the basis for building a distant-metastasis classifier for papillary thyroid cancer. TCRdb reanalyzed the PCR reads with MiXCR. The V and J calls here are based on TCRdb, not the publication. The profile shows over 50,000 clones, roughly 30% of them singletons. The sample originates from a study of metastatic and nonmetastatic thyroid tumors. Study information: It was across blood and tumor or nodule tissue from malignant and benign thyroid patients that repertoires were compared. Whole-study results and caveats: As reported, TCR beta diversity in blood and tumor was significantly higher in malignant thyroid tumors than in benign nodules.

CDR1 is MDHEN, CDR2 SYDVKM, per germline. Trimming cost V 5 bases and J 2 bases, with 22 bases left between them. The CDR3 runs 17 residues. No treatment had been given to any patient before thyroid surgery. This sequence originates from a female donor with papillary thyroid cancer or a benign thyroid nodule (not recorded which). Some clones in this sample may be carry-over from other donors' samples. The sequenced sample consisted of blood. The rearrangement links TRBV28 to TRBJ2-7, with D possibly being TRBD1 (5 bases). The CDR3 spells CASSPYEVRDSPYEQYF. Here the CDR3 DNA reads TGTGCCAGCAGTCCCTATGAGGTCAGGGATTCTCCCTACGAGCAGTACTTC.